This TCR beta chain is from a study of T-cell reconstitution after alpha-beta-depleted transplantation in children (dated by TCRdb to the mid-2010s). Turning to the overall study: The study quantitatively tracked T-cell immune reconstitution after TCRalphabeta/CD19-depleted allogeneic hematopoietic cell transplantation in children using TCR repertoire profiling.

Concerning this clonotype: This clone's antigen is unknown. Base qualities are not provided; no much larger clone lies one nucleotide away.

Libraries were constructed by PCR. Reads for this sample came from an Illumina HiSeq 2500. Molecular barcoding was employed in the preparation of TCR libraries, with unique molecular identifiers being used to normalize TCRbeta repertoire quantification. The public reads were reprocessed in TCRdb via fastp at Q25 and MiXCR, keeping in-frame beta chains. Entries that share a CDR3 protein sequence are merged under the most common genes and DNA. Within this sample are hundreds of thousands of distinct CDR3 sequences, with approximately 20% of them counted one time only. 3% to 3.5% of the sample comes from the top ten. CDR1 SGHRS and CDR2 YFSETQ are derived from the germline V gene. The junction shows trimming of 4 bases on V and 0 bases on J, plus 8 bases between the germline ends. The CDR3 covers 13 residues, taking in both the cysteine and the phenylalanine. Only the CDR3 DNA is retained, 39 bases long and in frame from the first base.

This chain joins TRBV5-1 to TRBJ2-7; the D gene remains uncertain. The receptor comes from a human donor who donated a stem cell graft to a child with acute lymphoblastic leukemia. Sample: PBMCs from the stem cell graft donor, taken from the stem cell graft. CDR3 loop: CASSPFPSYEQYF. The bases read TGCGCCAGCAGCCCTTTCCCCTCCTACGAGCAGTACTTC. Where the CDR3 stops, the reference TRBV5-1 and TRBJ2-7 genes take over; the full variable domain is KAGVTQTPRYLIKTRGQQVTLSCSPISGHRSVSWYQQTPGQGLQFLFEYFSETQRNKGNFPGRFSGRQFSNSRSEMNVSTLELGDSALYLCASSPFPSYEQYFGPGTRLTVT.